Detailed here is one T cell receptor beta chain. Antigen specificity is unknown. The germline V gene has CDR1 SGHRS and CDR2 YFSETQ. Unmatched junction bases numbered 6, after V lost 2 bases and J lost 7 bases. The CDR3 loop spans 15 amino acids. The data stem from a study of OX40 agonist ivuxolimab in advanced cancers. At the level of the study: The dose-escalation cohort had hepatocellular carcinoma, melanoma, renal cell or head and neck cancer. Averaging roughly 60 years in age, with a range of about 23 to 79, the cohort was approximately 83% male.

Study-level findings and limits: Several nonresponders also turned out to have low normalized T-cell clonal expansion. By week 6 at 0.1 to 3.0 mg/kg, blood CD4+ and CD8+ T cells had expanded clonally.

Sequencing was performed with immunoSEQ multiplex PCR; in TCRdb, only in-frame clones are kept and a portion is missing. The sample includes tens of thousands of clones, around 87% seen only once; the top ten take around 0.56%. The chain carries TRBV5-1 and TRBJ2-2, with 9 bases that match TRBD1. The TCR was taken from an adult with an advanced solid tumor such as melanoma, head and neck, liver or kidney cancer. The source was CD4+ or CD8+ T cells sorted from blood, collected in a trial of the OX40 agonist ivuxolimab. CDR3 protein: CASSFGTGYSGELFF. In DNA form, the CDR3 reads TGCGCCAGCAGCTTCGGGACAGGGTATAGCGGGGAGCTGTTTTTT.